The 27 T cell receptor beta chains listed next were all sequenced from one sample in a study of T cells in women clearing cervical HPV infection. Assay: immunoSEQ multiplex PCR; the TCRdb copy retains only in-frame clones and omits some. Its clone listing holds about 32,000 clones. Sequenced input: blood buffy coat. Receptor source: a woman aged 18 to 75 with a cervical HPV16 infection that either progressed to CIN3+ or cleared (not recorded which).

As to this clone: The read ends 3 residues before the CDR3 terminus; that terminus is restored from the germline J gene. V and J are TRBV2 and TRBJ2-3; the D is unclear. The CDR3 is 13 amino acids. CDR1 and CDR2 from the germline V gene are SNHLY and FYNNEI. V shed 4 bases and J shed 3 bases, with 8 bases lying between them. CDR3: CASSVVLTDTQYF. The sequenced part of the CDR3 DNA is TGTGCCAGCAGTGTCGTTTTGACAGATACG.

A word on this clone: The DNA ends 3 residues before the CDR3 does, and the rest of the CDR3 is filled in from the germline J gene. The rearrangement joins TRBV5-6 to TRBJ2-5; D is undetermined. V was cut by 5 bases and J by 2 bases, with 10 bases left in between. From germline, CDR1 is SGHDT and CDR2 YYEEEE. The CDR3 is made up of 13 amino acids. The CDR3 bases that were read are TGTGCCAGCAGAACAGTTGAGCAAGAGACC. Amino acids: CASRTVEQET. The whole CDR3 sequence is CASRTVEQETQYF.

On this clone: The CDR3 extends 3 residues past the end of the read, so its final part is completed from the germline J gene. The gene calls are TRBV19 and TRBJ1-6, with TRBD1 matching over 9 bases. There are 15 residues in the CDR3. Germline V CDR1 and CDR2: LNHDA, SQIVND (reference sequence). Unmatched junction bases numbered 9, after V lost 8 bases and J lost 7 bases. The CDR3: CASRPPGTGNSPLHF. The covered CDR3 bases are TGTGCCAGTCGCCCCCCCGGGACAGGGAATTCACCC.

Worth noting for this clone: The missing CDR3 end, 3 residues past where the read stops, is filled in from the germline J gene. V is TRBV28 and J is TRBJ2-7; the match to TRBD1 covers 8 bases. J lost 5 bases, V lost 4 bases, and 7 bases had no gene match. CDR1 MDHEN and CDR2 SYDVKM come from the germline V gene. CDR3 length equals 14 residues. CDR3 DNA (partial): TGTGCCAGCAGTTCCCCGGACAGGGCGAACGAG. It encodes CASSSPDRANE. The full CDR3 protein is CASSSPDRANEQYF.

Remarks on this clone: The missing CDR3 end, 3 residues past where the read stops, is filled in from the germline J gene. The chain couples TRBV19 to TRBJ1-6; D not certain. This CDR3 has 17 residues. The ends were cut back, 3 bases at V and 2 bases at J, with 14 bases in the middle. The germline V gene encodes CDR1 LNHDA and CDR2 SQIVND (reference sequence). The CDR3 DNA, read in part, is TGTGCCAGTAGTATTAAAGGGCAAGATGCCTATAATTCACCC. Its translation is CASSIKGQDAYNSP. The full CDR3 reads CASSIKGQDAYNSPLHF.

The CDR3 bases that were read are TGCGCCAGCAGCTACGGACAGGAATACGAG. It translates to CASSYGQEYE. From start to end, the CDR3 is CASSYGQEYEQYF. This rearrangement joins TRBV5-1 to TRBJ2-7; 7 nucleotides align to TRBD1. The CDR3 end lies 3 residues beyond the end of the read and is filled in from the germline J gene. Germline CDR1 and CDR2: SGHRS and YFSETQ. This CDR3 contains 13 residues. V lost 3 bases, J lost 4 bases, and 4 bases stayed unmatched.

With regard to this clone: Coverage ceases 3 residues before the CDR3 finishes, and the germline J gene fills in the end. The chain employs TRBV7-6 and TRBJ1-3, with D possibly being TRBD1 (5 bases). Germline V gene sequence: CDR1 SGHVS, CDR2 FNYEAQ. V was shortened by 1 base and J by 4 bases, with 11 bases between the two germline ends. This CDR3 has 15 amino acids. This chain's CDR3 is CASSLEAGRGNTIYF. CDR3 bases read: TGTGCCAGCAGCTTAGAGGCAGGGAGGGGAAACACC.

Points on this clone: The observed sequence ends 3 residues before the CDR3 terminus, with the missing tail filled in from the germline J gene. The V call is TRBV2, the J call TRBJ2-7; TRBD2 matches 11 bases. The CDR3 length is 16 residues. Trimming took 5 bases from V and 3 from J; bases not matched to a gene: 9. From germline, CDR1 is SNHLY and CDR2 FYNNEI. This CDR3 is CASSWSSGGTDYEQYF. The part of the CDR3 DNA that was read is TGTGCCAGCAGTTGGTCTAGCGGGGGGACTGACTACGAG.

In regard to this clone: The CDR3 end falls 3 residues outside the read, so it is completed with the germline J gene. This chain connects TRBV2 to TRBJ1-5; D not resolved. Trimming removed 6 bases from V and 9 bases from J, with 21 bases in between. The CDR3 loop spans 15 amino acids. Germline V gives CDR1 SNHLY, CDR2 FYNNEI. The covered CDR3 bases are TGTGCCAGCAGCGAACGATTACTGTTTAATAGGCCC. Amino acid sequence: CASSERLLFNRP. Given in full, the CDR3 is CASSERLLFNRPQHF.

Comment on this clone: Coverage ceases 3 residues before the CDR3 finishes, and the germline J gene fills in the end. V is TRBV28 and J is TRBJ2-7; maybe TRBD1 (6 bases). The CDR3 covers 14 residues. V dropped 3 bases and J dropped 0 bases, with 9 bases sitting between them. Germline assignment: CDR1 MDHEN and CDR2 SYDVKM. The CDR3 loop is CASSFDRSSYEQYF. Incomplete CDR3 DNA: TGTGCCAGCAGTTTCGACAGGAGCTCCTACGAG.

Remarks on this clone: The DNA ends 3 residues before the CDR3 does, and the rest of the CDR3 is filled in from the germline J gene. The chain is built from TRBV12-3 or TRBV12-4 and TRBJ2-1; no firm D call. With 4 bases removed from V and 0 bases from J, the gap between germline ends came to 4 bases. CDR3 size: 13 residues. The CDR3 bases that were read are TGTGCCAGCAGTTATAGCTCCTACAATGAG. Amino acids: CASSYSSYNE. The full CDR3 protein reads CASSYSSYNEQFF.

Points on this clone: With the read ending 3 residues before the CDR3 end, the germline J gene is used to fill in that end. The chain is built from TRBV19 and TRBJ2-2; D is undetermined. V lost 3 bases to trimming and J lost 7 bases, with 15 bases between them. This CDR3 comprises 15 residues. CDR1 and CDR2 from the germline V gene are LNHDA and SQIVND (reference sequence). The DNA read from the CDR3 is TGTGCCAGTAGTATTAGCCCCTTCACGGTCGGGGAG. Translating gives CASSISPFTVGE. The whole CDR3 protein is CASSISPFTVGELFF.

About this clone: The read terminates 3 residues before the CDR3 end, so the remaining end is supplied by the germline J gene. This specimen includes other DNA sequences encoding the same CDR3. V gene TRBV7-9 combines with J gene TRBJ2-7; 7 nucleotides line up with TRBD1. Germline loops: CDR1 SEHNR, CDR2 FQNEAQ (reference sequence). This CDR3 has 14 residues. The V segment lost 4 bases and the J segment 3 bases; nucleotides outside the gene matches: 6. The CDR3 reads CASSSGQSNYEQYF. Incomplete CDR3 DNA: TGTGCCAGCAGCTCGGGACAGTCCAACTACGAG.

In regard to this clone: The read terminates 3 residues ahead of where the CDR3 ends, so the germline J gene completes it. V is TRBV20-1 and J is TRBJ1-6, with 10 positions matching TRBD1. Trimming cost V 5 bases and J 5 bases; bases outside gene matches: 12. From germline, CDR1 is DFQATT and CDR2 SNEGSKA (reference sequence). The CDR3 consists of 17 residues. CDR3 region: CSARGTGAIMDNSPLHF. The DNA read from the CDR3 is TGCAGTGCTCGGGGGACAGGGGCCATAATGGATAATTCACCC.

To note about this clone: The missing CDR3 end, 3 residues past where the read stops, is filled in from the germline J gene. The chain recombines TRBV14 with TRBJ1-2; tentative D call: TRBD1 (6 bases). Trimming took off 1 base at V and 2 bases at J, with 11 bases between the two ends. Germline V gives CDR1 SGHDN, CDR2 FVKESK. This CDR3 contains 15 residues. CDR3 DNA (partial): TGTGCCAGCAGCCAAGTTCCTACAGGGAACTATGGC. Its protein product is CASSQVPTGNYG. The CDR3, in full, reads CASSQVPTGNYGYTF.

As to this clone: The sequenced fragment ends 3 residues before the CDR3 boundary, so the rest is inferred from the germline J gene. V and J are TRBV5-1 and TRBJ2-2; TRBD2 might be the D (7 bases). CDR1 and CDR2 (germline): SGHRS, YFSETQ. V was clipped by 3 bases and J by 3 bases, with 15 bases between them. This CDR3 is 16 amino acids long. Here the CDR3 reads CASSSLLGGDTGELFF. Partial CDR3 DNA: TGCGCCAGCAGCTCCTTACTAGGGGGGGACACCGGGGAG.

As concerns this clone: The missing CDR3 end, 3 residues past where the read stops, is filled in from the germline J gene. This chain links TRBV20-1 with TRBJ2-2; weak D call: TRBD2 (7 bases). V was clipped by 1 base and J by 0 bases, with 15 bases between them. Germline V gives CDR1 DFQATT, CDR2 SNEGSKA (reference sequence). The CDR3 length is 17 residues. The covered CDR3 bases are TGCAGTGCTAGAGGGGGGAGGGGGGGAGCGAACACCGGGGAG. Protein sequence: CSARGGRGGANTGE. The whole CDR3 region reads CSARGGRGGANTGELFF.

Comment on this clone: The read comes to an end 3 residues before the CDR3 does, leaving the germline J gene to fill in the end. The chain is built from TRBV7-6 and TRBJ1-1; possibly TRBD1 for D (6 bases). The CDR3 spans 14 residues. CDR1 is SGHVS, CDR2 FNYEAQ, per germline. Partial CDR3 DNA: TGTGCCAGCAGCTGGAGTGGGGGGGCCCAGGAA. This encodes CASSWSGGAQE. The CDR3 in its entirety is CASSWSGGAQEAFF. The complete variable domain, with remaining parts taken from reference TRBV7-6 and TRBJ1-1, reads GAGVSQSPRYKVTKRGQDVALRCDPISGHVSLYWYRQALGQGPEFLTYFNYEAQQDKSGLPNDRFSAERPEGSISTLTIQRTEQRDSAMYRCASSWSGGAQEAFFGQGTRLTVV.

A note on this clone: The read terminates 3 residues before the CDR3 end, so the remaining end is supplied by the germline J gene. V gene TRBV4-1 combines with J gene TRBJ1-6; 8 nucleotides match TRBD1. This CDR3 is built from 16 residues. Trimming took 2 bases from V and 8 from J; bases not matched to a gene: 8. Germline lookup yields CDR1 MGHRA and CDR2 YSYEKL. CDR3 amino acids: CASSQIPDREDSPLHF. CDR3 bases read: TGCGCCAGCAGCCAAATTCCGGACAGGGAGGATTCACCC.

CDR3 sequence: CASSETGLDTQYF. The sequenced part of the CDR3 DNA is TGTGCCAGCAGTGAGACAGGGTTGGATACG. The rearrangement joins TRBV6-4 to TRBJ2-3; TRBD1 matches 7 bases. The read is 3 residues too short to cover the CDR3 end, so that end is filled in from the germline J gene. The CDR3 is 13 residues long. The ends lost 3 bases at V and 6 bases at J; junction bases unmatched: 3. The germline V gene has CDR1 MRHNA and CDR2 SNTAGT.

To note about this clone: The CDR3 end falls 3 residues outside the read, so it is completed with the germline J gene. This chain joins TRBV4-1 and TRBJ1-2, with TRBD1 as a possible D gene (6 bases). In germline, CDR1 is MGHRA, CDR2 YSYEKL. V was trimmed by 4 bases and J by 4 bases, leaving 13 bases between them. CDR3 length: 14 amino acids. CDR3 protein: CASSPLGGLYGYTF. CDR3 bases read: TGCGCCAGCAGCCCCCTCGGGGGGCTCTATGGC.

For this clone: The CDR3 is cut off 3 residues early in the read; its end comes from the germline J gene. V is TRBV20-1 and J is TRBJ1-3; no firm D call. The CDR3 runs to 14 residues. V gave up 3 bases and J gave up 3 bases, with 12 bases separating them. The germline V gene has CDR1 DFQATT and CDR2 SNEGSKA (reference sequence). The covered CDR3 bases are TGCAGTGCTAGGTCGGGGAATCTTGGAAACACC. Protein product: CSARSGNLGNT. The entire CDR3 protein is CSARSGNLGNTIYF.

In the case of this clone: The CDR3 end falls 3 residues outside the read, so it is completed with the germline J gene. The chain carries TRBV4-2 and TRBJ1-3, with a possible D match to TRBD1 (5 bases). The germline CDR1 and CDR2 sequences are LGHNA and YNFKEQ. The CDR3 runs to 16 residues. Trimming took off 0 bases at V and 4 bases at J, with 13 bases between the two ends. CDR3 DNA, as far as it was read: TGTGCCAGCAGCCAAGATGGCGAGGGGCCCGGAAACACC. Its translation: CASSQDGEGPGNT. The whole CDR3 protein reads CASSQDGEGPGNTIYF.

About this clone: The missing CDR3 end, 3 residues past where the read stops, is filled in from the germline J gene. The chain links TRBV6-1 to TRBJ2-1; 10 nucleotides agree with TRBD2. The ends lost 1 base at V and 8 bases at J; junction bases unmatched: 5. CDR1 is MNHNS and CDR2 is SASEGT in the germline V gene. The CDR3 covers 15 residues. The CDR3 protein is CASSEEASGGYEQFF. CDR3 bases read: TGTGCCAGCAGTGAAGAGGCTAGCGGGGGTTATGAG.

Details on this clone: With the read ending 3 residues before the CDR3 end, the germline J gene is used to fill in that end. V gene TRBV6-1 combines with J gene TRBJ2-1, with TRBD2 matching 7 bases. The CDR3 spans 16 residues. Germline CDR1 and CDR2: MNHNS and SASEGT. With V trimmed by 4 bases and J by 3 bases, 9 bases remained unmatched. The part of the CDR3 DNA that was read is TGTGCCAGCAGTGGTTATACGGGGGGACTCTACAATGAG. Residues: CASSGYTGGLYNE. The full CDR3 sequence reads CASSGYTGGLYNEQFF.

To note about this clone: The sequence runs out 3 residues before the end of the CDR3; the remainder is reconstructed from the germline J gene. The V call is TRBV20-1, the J call TRBJ1-1; TRBD1 is a possible D gene (5 bases). The germline CDR1 and CDR2 sequences are DFQATT and SNEGSKA (reference sequence). V was trimmed by 3 bases and J by 3 bases, leaving 8 bases between them. This CDR3 has 12 amino acids. The sequenced CDR3 bases are TGCAGTGCTAGGACCAGGGACACTGAA. This codes for CSARTRDTE. The entire CDR3 sequence reads CSARTRDTEAFF.

Regarding this clone: Coverage ceases 3 residues before the CDR3 finishes, and the germline J gene fills in the end. V and J are TRBV27 and TRBJ1-1, with 8 bases aligning to TRBD1. J was trimmed by 1 base and V by 3 bases; bases with no gene match: 7. Germline V gene data show CDR1 as MNHEY and CDR2 as SMNVEV (reference sequence). CDR3 length: 16 amino acids. Partial CDR3 DNA: TGTGCCAGCAGTTTCGTAACAGGGGGGAAGAACACTGAA. It specifies CASSFVTGGKNTE. The CDR3 in its entirety is CASSFVTGGKNTEAFF.